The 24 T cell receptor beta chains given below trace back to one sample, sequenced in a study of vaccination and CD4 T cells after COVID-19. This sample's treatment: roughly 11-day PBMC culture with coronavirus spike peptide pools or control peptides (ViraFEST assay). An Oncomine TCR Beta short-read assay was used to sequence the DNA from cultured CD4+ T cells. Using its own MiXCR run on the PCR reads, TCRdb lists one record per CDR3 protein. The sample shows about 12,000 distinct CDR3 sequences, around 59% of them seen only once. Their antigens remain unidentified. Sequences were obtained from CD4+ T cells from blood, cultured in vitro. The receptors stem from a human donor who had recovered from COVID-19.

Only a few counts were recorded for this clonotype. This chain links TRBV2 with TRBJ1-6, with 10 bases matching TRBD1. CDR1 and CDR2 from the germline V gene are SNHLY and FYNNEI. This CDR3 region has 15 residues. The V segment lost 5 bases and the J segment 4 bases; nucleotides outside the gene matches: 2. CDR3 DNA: TGTGCCAGCAGTTCGGACAGGGGGTATAATTCACCCCTCCACTTT. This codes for CASSSDRGYNSPLHF.

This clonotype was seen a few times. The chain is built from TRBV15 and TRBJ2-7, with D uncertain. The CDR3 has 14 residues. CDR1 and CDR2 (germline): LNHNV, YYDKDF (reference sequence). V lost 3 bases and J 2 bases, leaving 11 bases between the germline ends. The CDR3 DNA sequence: TGTGCCACCAGCAGCGGGCAAAGTCCCTACGAGCAGTACTTC. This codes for CATSSGQSPYEQYF. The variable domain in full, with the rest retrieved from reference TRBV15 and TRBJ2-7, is DAMVIQNPRYQVTQFGKPVTLSCSQTLNHNVMYWYQQKSSQAPKLLFHYYDKDFNNEADTPDNFQSRRPNTSFCFLDIRSPGLGDTAMYLCATSSGQSPYEQYFGPGTRLTVT.

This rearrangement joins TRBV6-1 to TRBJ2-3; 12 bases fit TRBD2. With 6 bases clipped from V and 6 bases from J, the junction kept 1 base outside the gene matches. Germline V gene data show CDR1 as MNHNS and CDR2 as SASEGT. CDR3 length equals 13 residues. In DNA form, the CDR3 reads TGTGCCAGCAGGACTAGCGGGAGTGATACGCAGTATTTT. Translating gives CASRTSGSDTQYF.

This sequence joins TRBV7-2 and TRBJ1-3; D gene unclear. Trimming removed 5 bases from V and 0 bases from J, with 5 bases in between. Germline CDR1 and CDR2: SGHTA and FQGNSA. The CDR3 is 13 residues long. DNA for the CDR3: TGTGCCAGCAGCCCGACCTCTGGAAACACCATATATTTT. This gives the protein CASSPTSGNTIYF. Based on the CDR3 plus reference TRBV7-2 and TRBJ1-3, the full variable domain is GAGVSQSPSNKVTEKGKDVELRCDPISGHTALYWYRQSLGQGLEFLIYFQGNSAPDKSGLPSDRFSAERTGGSVSTLTIQRTQQEDSAVYLCASSPTSGNTIYFGEGSWLTVV.

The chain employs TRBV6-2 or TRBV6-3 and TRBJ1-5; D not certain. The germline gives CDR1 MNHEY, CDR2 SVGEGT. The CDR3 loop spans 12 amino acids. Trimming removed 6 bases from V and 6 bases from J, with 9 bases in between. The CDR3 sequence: CASRTSGQPQHF. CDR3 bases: TGTGCCAGCAGAACCTCGGGTCAGCCCCAGCATTTT.

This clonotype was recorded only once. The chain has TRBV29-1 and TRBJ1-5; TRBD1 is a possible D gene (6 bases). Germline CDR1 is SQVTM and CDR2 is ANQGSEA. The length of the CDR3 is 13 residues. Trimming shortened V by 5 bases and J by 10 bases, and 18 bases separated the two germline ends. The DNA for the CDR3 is TGCAGCGTTCCTGACAGGCCCCTTGACCCCCAGCATTTT. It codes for CSVPDRPLDPQHF.

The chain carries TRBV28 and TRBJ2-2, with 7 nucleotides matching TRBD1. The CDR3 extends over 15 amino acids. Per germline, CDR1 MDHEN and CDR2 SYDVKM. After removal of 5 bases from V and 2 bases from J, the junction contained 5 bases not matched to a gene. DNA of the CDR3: TGTGCCAGCAGTCTCCGACAGGGAAACACCGGGGAGCTGTTTTTT. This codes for CASSLRQGNTGELFF.

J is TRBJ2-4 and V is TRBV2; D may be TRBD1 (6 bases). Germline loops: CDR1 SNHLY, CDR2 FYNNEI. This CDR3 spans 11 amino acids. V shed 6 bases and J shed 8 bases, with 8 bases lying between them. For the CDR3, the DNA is TGTGCCAGCAGACAGGGTTACATTCAGTACTTC. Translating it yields CASRQGYIQYF.

CDR3 DNA sequence: TGTGCCATCAGTCGTCACAGAAACTACGAGCAGTACTTC. Residues: CAISRHRNYEQYF. The chain couples TRBV10-3 to TRBJ2-7; D is unclear. Trimming removed 5 bases from V and 3 bases from J, with 11 bases in between. In germline, CDR1 is ENHRY, CDR2 SYGVKD. The CDR3 has 13 residues.

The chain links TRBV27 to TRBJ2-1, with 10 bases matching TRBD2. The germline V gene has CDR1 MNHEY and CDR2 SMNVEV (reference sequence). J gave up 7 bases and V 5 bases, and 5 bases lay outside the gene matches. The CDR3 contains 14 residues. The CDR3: CASSSTSGTNEQFF. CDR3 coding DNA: TGTGCCAGCAGTAGTACTAGCGGGACAAATGAGCAGTTCTTC.

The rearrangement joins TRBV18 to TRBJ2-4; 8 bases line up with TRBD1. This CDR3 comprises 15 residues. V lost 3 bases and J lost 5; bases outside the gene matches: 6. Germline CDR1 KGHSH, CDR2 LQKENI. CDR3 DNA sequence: TGTGCCAGCTCACCCGGGACAGGTGGCGAAAACATTCAGTACTTC. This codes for CASSPGTGGENIQYF.

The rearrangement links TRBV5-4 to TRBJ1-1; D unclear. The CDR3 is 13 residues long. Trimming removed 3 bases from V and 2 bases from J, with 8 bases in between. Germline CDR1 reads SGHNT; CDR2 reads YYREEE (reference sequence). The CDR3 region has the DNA TGTGCCAGCAGCTCCGCCGCTAACACTGAAGCTTTCTTT. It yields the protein CASSSAANTEAFF.

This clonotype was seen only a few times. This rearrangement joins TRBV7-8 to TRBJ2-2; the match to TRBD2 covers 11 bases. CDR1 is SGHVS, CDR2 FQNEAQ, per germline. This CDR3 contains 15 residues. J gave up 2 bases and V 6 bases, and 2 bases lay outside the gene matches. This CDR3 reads CASRGLAVNTGELFF. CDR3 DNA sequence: TGTGCCAGCAGGGGACTAGCGGTTAACACCGGGGAGCTGTTTTTT.

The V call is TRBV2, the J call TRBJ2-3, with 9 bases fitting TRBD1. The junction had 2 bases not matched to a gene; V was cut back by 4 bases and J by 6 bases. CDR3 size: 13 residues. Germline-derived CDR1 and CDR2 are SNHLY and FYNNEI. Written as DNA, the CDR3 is TGTGCCAGCAGTGTGGGGACAGGGGATACGCAGTATTTT. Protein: CASSVGTGDTQYF.

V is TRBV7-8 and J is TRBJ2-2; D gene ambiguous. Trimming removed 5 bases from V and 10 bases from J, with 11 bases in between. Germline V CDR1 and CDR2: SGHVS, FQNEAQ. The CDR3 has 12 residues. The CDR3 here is CASSTTPEELFF. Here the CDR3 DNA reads TGTGCCAGCAGCACCACCCCCGAGGAGCTGTTTTTT.

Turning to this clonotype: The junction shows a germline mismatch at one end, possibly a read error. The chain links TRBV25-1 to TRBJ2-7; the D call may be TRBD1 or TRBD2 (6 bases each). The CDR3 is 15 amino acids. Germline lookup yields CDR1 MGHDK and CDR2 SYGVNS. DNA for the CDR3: TGTGCCAGCAGTGAGCTGGGGGGCAGAGAGCACGAGCGGTACTTC. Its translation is CASSELGGREHERYF.

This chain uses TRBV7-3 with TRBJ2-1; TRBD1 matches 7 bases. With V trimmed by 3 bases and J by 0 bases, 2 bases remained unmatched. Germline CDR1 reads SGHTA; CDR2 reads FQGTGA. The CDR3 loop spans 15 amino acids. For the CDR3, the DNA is TGTGCCAGCAGCTTCCGGGACAGCTCCTACAATGAGCAGTTCTTC. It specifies CASSFRDSSYNEQFF.

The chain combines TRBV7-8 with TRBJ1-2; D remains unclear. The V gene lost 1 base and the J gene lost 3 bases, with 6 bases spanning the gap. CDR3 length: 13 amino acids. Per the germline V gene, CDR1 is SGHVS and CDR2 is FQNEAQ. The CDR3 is CASSLGSYYGYTF. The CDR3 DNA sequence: TGTGCCAGCAGCTTAGGGTCTTACTATGGCTACACCTTC.

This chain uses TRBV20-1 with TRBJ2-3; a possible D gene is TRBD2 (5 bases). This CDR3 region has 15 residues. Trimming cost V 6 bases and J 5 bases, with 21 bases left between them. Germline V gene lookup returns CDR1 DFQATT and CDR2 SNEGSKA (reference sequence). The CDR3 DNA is TGCAGTGCGAGACCCCCGGGAACGGCGGTAGATACGCAGTATTTT. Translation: CSARPPGTAVDTQYF.

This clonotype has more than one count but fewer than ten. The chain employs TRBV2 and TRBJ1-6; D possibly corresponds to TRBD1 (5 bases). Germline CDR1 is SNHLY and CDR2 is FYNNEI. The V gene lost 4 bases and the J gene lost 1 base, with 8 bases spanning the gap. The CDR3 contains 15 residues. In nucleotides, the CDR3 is TGTGCCAGCAGTGGGGGGGAATCCTATAATTCACCCCTCCACTTT. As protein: CASSGGESYNSPLHF.

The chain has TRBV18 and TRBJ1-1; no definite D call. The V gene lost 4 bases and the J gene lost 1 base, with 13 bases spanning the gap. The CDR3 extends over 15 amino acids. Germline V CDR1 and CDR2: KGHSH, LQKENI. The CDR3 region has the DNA TGTGCCAGCTCACAGACTGGTTCGTCGAACACTGAAGCTTTCTTT. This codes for CASSQTGSSNTEAFF.

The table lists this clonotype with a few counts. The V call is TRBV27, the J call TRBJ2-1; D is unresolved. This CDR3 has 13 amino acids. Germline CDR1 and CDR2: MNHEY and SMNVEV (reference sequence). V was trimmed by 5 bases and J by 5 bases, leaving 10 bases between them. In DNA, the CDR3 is TGTGCCAGCAGTACCGCGACACACAATGAGCAGTTCTTC. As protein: CASSTATHNEQFF.

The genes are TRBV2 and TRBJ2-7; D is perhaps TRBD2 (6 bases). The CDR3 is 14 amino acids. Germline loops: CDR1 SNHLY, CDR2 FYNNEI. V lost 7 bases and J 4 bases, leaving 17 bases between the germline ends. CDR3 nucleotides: TGTGCCAGCAACCCCCCTGGAGGGTTATACGAGCAGTACTTC. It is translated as CASNPPGGLYEQYF.

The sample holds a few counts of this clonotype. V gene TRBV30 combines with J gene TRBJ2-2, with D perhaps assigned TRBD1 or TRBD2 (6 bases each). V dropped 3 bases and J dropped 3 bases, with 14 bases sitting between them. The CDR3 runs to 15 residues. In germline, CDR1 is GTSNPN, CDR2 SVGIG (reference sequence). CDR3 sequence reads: CAWRSGGRDTGELFF. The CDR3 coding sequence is TGTGCCTGGAGATCCGGGGGCAGGGACACCGGGGAGCTGTTTTTT.